This passage covers 28 T cell receptor beta chains from one sample sequenced in a study of cytomegalovirus exposure and HLA in healthy donors. Primers included in the PCR were 60 Vbeta and 13 Jbeta primers. The assay was immunoSEQ multiplex PCR, and TCRdb's table has in-frame clones only and misses some. This table has 130,000 or so clones, over 80% appearing once. The sample consisted of PBMCs. The source of these receptors is a man aged 35-49 years in good health and CMV-seronegative.

The rearrangement links TRBV7-2 to TRBJ2-7; D might be TRBD2 (5 bases). The ends were cut back, 4 bases at V and 3 bases at J, with 10 bases in the middle. The CDR3 consists of 13 residues. CDR1 SGHTA and CDR2 FQGNSA come from the germline V gene. Here the CDR3 reads CASSYVAGYEQYF. The CDR3 nucleotides read TGTGCCAGCAGCTATGTGGCGGGCTACGAGCAGTACTTC.

The chain uses TRBV27 and TRBJ2-7; TRBD1 matches at 8 bases. The CDR3 extends over 13 amino acids. Per germline, CDR1 MNHEY and CDR2 SMNVEV (reference sequence). The J segment lost 2 bases and the V segment lost 6 bases, leaving 3 bases of the junction unmatched. The CDR3 DNA reads TGTGCCAGCAGCCGGACAGGGCCCTACGAGCAGTACTTC. Its translation: CASSRTGPYEQYF.

CDR3 sequence (DNA): TGTGCCATCAGTGAGTCCGGTTATGGCTACACCTTC. Residues: CAISESGYGYTF. The chain joins TRBV10-3 to TRBJ1-2; D is ambiguous. The CDR3 loop spans 12 amino acids. Trimming took off 0 bases at V and 5 bases at J, with 4 bases between the two ends. Per the germline V gene, CDR1 is ENHRY and CDR2 is SYGVKD.

The gene calls are TRBV7-2 and TRBJ2-7; 11 nucleotides align to TRBD2. This CDR3 is built from 15 residues. The germline gives CDR1 SGHTA, CDR2 FQGNSA. With V trimmed by 4 bases and J by 7 bases, 9 bases remained unmatched. CDR3 loop: CASSSTSGRAGEQYF. CDR3 DNA sequence: TGTGCCAGCAGCTCAACTAGCGGGAGAGCTGGGGAGCAGTACTTC.

V gene TRBV5-1 combines with J gene TRBJ2-7; tentative D call: TRBD2 (6 bases). Germline CDR1 reads SGHRS; CDR2 reads YFSETQ. V was clipped by 3 bases and J by 0 bases, with 16 bases between them. The CDR3 is 16 amino acids. This chain's CDR3 is CASSSRESRFSYEQYF. The CDR3 bases are TGCGCCAGCAGCTCCCGGGAGTCTAGATTCTCCTACGAGCAGTACTTC.

V and J are TRBV12-5 and TRBJ1-1, with TRBD1 identical over 7 bases. This CDR3 has 17 amino acids. V was clipped by 2 bases and J by 1 base; unmatched bases: 10. Germline CDR1 reads LGHNT; CDR2 reads FRNRAP. The DNA for the CDR3 is TGTGCTAGTGGTTTGCCCACTCGACAGGGACAGAACACTGAAGCTTTCTTT. Translated, it gives CASGLPTRQGQNTEAFF.

The rearrangement uses TRBV4-3 and TRBJ1-5; tentative D call: TRBD1 (6 bases). Germline V lookup: CDR1 LGHNA, CDR2 YSLEER. CDR3 length: 15 amino acids. The V end was cut by 0 bases, the J end by 5 bases, with 11 bases between. In DNA, the CDR3 is TGCGCCAGCAGCCAAGATGGACAGCGAGATCAGCCCCAGCATTTT. Translated, it gives CASSQDGQRDQPQHF.

CDR3 DNA: TGTGCCAGCAGCTTAGCAGCAAGGGTGACTAGCGGGGGCTACGAGCAGTACTTC. This codes for CASSLAARVTSGGYEQYF. The V and J genes are TRBV7-2 and TRBJ2-7, with 12 bases identical to TRBD2. This CDR3 spans 18 amino acids. V lost 0 bases, J lost 3 bases, and 9 bases stayed unmatched. In germline, CDR1 is SGHTA, CDR2 FQGNSA.

The gene calls are TRBV6-6 and TRBJ2-1, with a tentative D call TRBD1 (5 bases). This CDR3 contains 15 residues. V shed 6 bases and J shed 5 bases, with 17 bases lying between them. Germline lookup yields CDR1 MNHNY and CDR2 SVGAGI (reference sequence). CDR3 protein: CASSPRKGPNNEQFF. The CDR3, as DNA: TGTGCCAGCAGCCCTAGGAAGGGGCCAAACAATGAGCAGTTCTTC.

The V gene is TRBV19, the J gene TRBJ2-7; D perhaps matches TRBD2 (7 bases). The CDR3 has 15 residues. Trimming removed 5 bases at V and 2 bases at J, with 16 bases between. CDR1 LNHDA and CDR2 SQIVND come from the germline V gene (reference sequence). The CDR3 sequence: CASSPRTGGPYEQYF. The CDR3, as DNA: TGTGCCAGTAGTCCCCGGACCGGGGGGCCCTACGAGCAGTACTTC.

The chain uses TRBV28 and TRBJ2-7; 13 positions match TRBD2. Germline V gene lookup returns CDR1 MDHEN and CDR2 SYDVKM. The ends lost 7 bases at V and 3 bases at J; junction bases unmatched: 9. The CDR3 consists of 16 residues. The CDR3 DNA reads as TGTGCCAGCACCTTAGCGACTAGCGGGAGGAACTACGAGCAGTACTTC. It codes for CASTLATSGRNYEQYF.

The rearrangement links TRBV11-2 to TRBJ2-2; 7 bases agree with TRBD1. V trimming: 6 bases; J trimming: 7 bases; junction bases outside the gene matches: 14. CDR3 size: 16 residues. Germline CDR1 reads SGHAT; CDR2 reads FQNNGV. CDR3 residues: CASRRTPDRAGGELFF. The CDR3 nucleotides read TGTGCCAGCAGACGAACCCCAGACAGGGCGGGCGGGGAGCTGTTTTTT.

The J gene is TRBJ2-5, the V gene TRBV6-1; 12 bases map to TRBD2. Per germline, CDR1 MNHNS and CDR2 SASEGT. The CDR3 covers 14 residues. Unmatched junction bases numbered 5, after V lost 7 bases and J lost 5 bases. The CDR3 DNA reads TGTGCCAGCACTAGCGGGGGGGCAGGGGAGACCCAGTACTTC. It yields the protein CASTSGGAGETQYF.

This chain uses TRBV4-3 with TRBJ2-7; 7 nucleotides line up with TRBD2. The V and J ends lost 3 bases and 9 bases, in that order; junction bases with no gene match: 11. The germline CDR1 and CDR2 sequences are LGHNA and YSLEER. The CDR3 runs to 14 residues. The CDR3 region has the DNA TGCGCCAGCAGCCAGGCGCCTTCTACGGGGGGGCAGTACTTC. It is translated as CASSQAPSTGGQYF.

The chain recombines TRBV4-2 with TRBJ1-6, with D possibly TRBD1 on 5 matching bases. The CDR3 totals 16 residues. The germline CDR1 and CDR2 sequences are LGHNA and YNFKEQ. V was shortened by 0 bases and J by 10 bases, with 16 bases between the two germline ends. The DNA of the CDR3 is TGTGCCAGCAGCCAAGATGAAACGGGGGGGAGGTCACCCCTCCACTTT. It encodes CASSQDETGGRSPLHF.

The chain recombines TRBV7-9 with TRBJ2-1, with D hard to call. Germline CDR1 and CDR2: SEHNR and FQNEAQ (reference sequence). The CDR3 totals 12 residues. V dropped 6 bases and J dropped 3 bases, with 6 bases sitting between them. CDR3 sequence (DNA): TGTGCCAGCAGTTCCAACTACAATGAGCAGTTCTTC. Amino acids: CASSSNYNEQFF.

This sequence joins TRBV9 and TRBJ2-5; D perhaps matches TRBD1 (5 bases). The CDR3 is 13 amino acids. The V gene's germline CDR1 is SGDLS and CDR2 YYNGEE. Trimming removed 3 bases from V and 5 bases from J, with 11 bases in between. The CDR3 is CASSGIRGETQYF. Written as DNA, the CDR3 is TGTGCCAGCAGCGGAATTAGGGGTGAGACCCAGTACTTC.

This chain connects TRBV5-5 to TRBJ2-3; the D is unclear. Trimming removed 0 bases at V and 4 bases at J, with 9 bases between. Germline lookup yields CDR1 SGHKS and CDR2 YYEKEE (reference sequence). The CDR3 totals 14 residues. The CDR3 protein is CASSLGPRADTQYF. In DNA form, the CDR3 reads TGTGCCAGCAGCTTGGGGCCCCGGGCAGATACGCAGTATTTT.

The chain combines TRBV2 with TRBJ1-4; D may be TRBD1 (5 bases). The germline CDR1 and CDR2 sequences are SNHLY and FYNNEI. The CDR3 covers 14 residues. Trimming pared 3 bases from V and 5 bases from J, leaving 10 bases between. CDR3 nucleotide sequence: TGTGCCAGCAGTGATCGACGGGGGAATGAAAAACTGTTTTTT. It specifies CASSDRRGNEKLFF.

The table lists this clone with a count of one. This sequence joins TRBV11-2 and TRBJ2-5; 7 positions agree with TRBD2. The CDR3 runs to 14 residues. Losses at the gene ends were 3 bases for V and 4 bases for J; bases not matched to a gene: 5. Germline values: CDR1 SGHAT, CDR2 FQNNGV. CDR3 coding DNA: TGTGCCAGCAGCTTGGGGGGGGAGGGAGAGACCCAGTACTTC. Amino acid sequence: CASSLGGEGETQYF.

The chain employs TRBV6-5 and TRBJ1-4; 8 bases are shared with TRBD1. Trimming took 4 bases from V and 7 from J; bases not matched to a gene: 5. The CDR3 is 14 amino acids. Germline V CDR1 and CDR2: MNHEY, SVGAGI. CDR3 in amino acids: CASSSTGEGEKLFF. The CDR3 DNA reads TGTGCCAGCAGTTCGACAGGGGAGGGTGAAAAACTGTTTTTT.

The genes are TRBV5-4 and TRBJ1-6; D ambiguous. V was shortened by 0 bases and J by 7 bases, with 11 bases between the two germline ends. CDR1 and CDR2 (germline): SGHNT, YYREEE (reference sequence). This CDR3 has 15 residues. CDR3 region: CASSLDGVPNSPLHF. CDR3 coding DNA: TGTGCCAGCAGCTTGGACGGGGTTCCCAATTCACCCCTCCACTTT.

The rearrangement uses TRBV7-8 and TRBJ2-7; a weak D match, TRBD1 (6 bases). The CDR3 covers 12 residues. The germline V gene encodes CDR1 SGHVS and CDR2 FQNEAQ. V lost 5 bases to trimming and J lost 6 bases, with 11 bases between them. CDR3 amino acids: CASSPTGLEQYF. As DNA, the CDR3 is TGTGCCAGCAGCCCTACAGGGCTCGAGCAGTACTTC.

A single count supports this clone. V and J are TRBV28 and TRBJ1-6, with 7 nucleotides matching TRBD1. Per germline, CDR1 MDHEN and CDR2 SYDVKM. The CDR3 loop spans 17 amino acids. The V gene end was trimmed by 2 bases and the J gene end by 8 bases; junction bases not matched to a gene: 12. CDR3 protein: CASSLGTGVGRDSPLHF. The CDR3 DNA sequence: TGTGCCAGCAGTTTAGGTACAGGGGTTGGTAGGGATTCACCCCTCCACTTT.

This chain uses TRBV2 with TRBJ1-3; the D is unclear. Germline assignment: CDR1 SNHLY and CDR2 FYNNEI. Trimming removed 11 bases from V and 0 bases from J, with 17 bases in between. This CDR3 is built from 15 residues. The CDR3 nucleotides read TGTGCCGGCACAAGAGAGGGCCCCTCTGGAAACACCATATATTTT. This translates into CAGTREGPSGNTIYF.

V and J are TRBV19 and TRBJ2-7; 7 bases agree with TRBD1. Germline CDR1 and CDR2: LNHDA and SQIVND (reference sequence). The trim removed 6 bases at V and 6 bases at J, leaving 11 bases unmatched. This CDR3 is 14 amino acids long. The CDR3: CASSGQGVAGEQYF. CDR3 in DNA: TGTGCCAGTAGCGGGCAGGGGGTGGCGGGCGAGCAGTACTTC.

The chain combines TRBV7-9 with TRBJ2-7; TRBD1 aligns across 9 bases. From germline, CDR1 is SEHNR and CDR2 FQNEAQ (reference sequence). The CDR3 extends over 15 amino acids. The V segment lost 5 bases and the J segment 6 bases; nucleotides outside the gene matches: 11. For the CDR3, the DNA is TGTGCCAGCAGCGAACTACAGGGGGCGTCTATCGAGCAGTACTTC. It codes for CASSELQGASIEQYF.

CDR3 in DNA: TGTGCCAGCAGTTGGGACAGGGGTAATTCACCCCTCCACTTT. Translated: CASSWDRGNSPLHF. The chain employs TRBV27 and TRBJ1-6, with 10 nucleotides matching TRBD1. V was pared by 4 bases and J by 6 bases, with 0 bases of the junction left unmatched. In germline, CDR1 is MNHEY, CDR2 SMNVEV (reference sequence). CDR3 length equals 14 residues.